This T cell receptor beta chain is from a study of blood T cell repertoires in COVID-19 (dated by TCRdb to 2019 to 2021). With respect to the entire study: The collaborator samples originated in the United States, Italy and Spain and spanned the acute and convalescent phases of COVID-19. Deeply sampled blood TCRbeta repertoires from subjects exposed to, actively infected with, or recovered from COVID-19 were included in the dataset. The material from the prospective study consisted of cDNA or gDNA derived from T cells, B-cell-depleted T cells, or PBMCs. HLA class I and class II types, where available, came from metadata supplied by the sample provider rather than from assay-based typing. The samples were drawn from the first 160 participants of the ongoing ImmuneRACE study and from 950 to 1,500 subjects provided by 6 global collaborators. The repertoires were released in a freely available public database meant as a resource for research on the immune response to SARS-CoV-2. The sample metadata nearly always contained a de-identified subject ID, COVID-19 status, age in years and sex.

TCRbeta CDR3 regions were amplified from genomic DNA using the immunoSEQ Assay, a bias-controlled multiplex PCR. Concerning the study's data processing: The number of nucleated cells in each sample was estimated by amplification of reference gene primers within the assay. Sequence reads were collapsed and filtered to measure the absolute abundance of every unique TCRbeta CDR3 rearrangement. Productive Simpson clonality was computed per sample as the square root of Simpson's diversity index over productive rearrangements. Not all clones reach the TCRdb copy of this immuneACCESS table, which keeps in-frame sequences only. Checked studies attribute under half of the gap to unresolved V genes and leave the rest unexplained. V, J and clone size were drawn from that table, and D and trimming were deduced from the DNA. This sample holds over 300,000 clones; 65% to 90% were observed only once. The ten largest account for around 7.8% of the sample.

Whole blood was collected in K2EDTA tubes by collaborating institutions according to the institutions' own protocols. For TCRbeta analysis, collaborators shipped samples as frozen whole blood, isolated PBMCs, or DNA extracted from either of those sample types. Results and caveats for the whole study, not just this receptor: How much clinical and demographic metadata was included differed by source and by participant, and the metadata was provided uncurated.

Its CDR3 holds 13 amino acids, cysteine through phenylalanine. The CDR3 DNA has 39 bases and is translated from base 1. Trimming costs V 7 bases and J 6 bases, and their ends lie 10 bases apart. In the case of this clone: Its antigen is currently not known. One base away there is no much larger clone; base qualities are not given.

The chain links TRBV12-3 or TRBV12-4 with TRBJ1-6; the D region possibly corresponds to TRBD1 (6 bases align). This sequence originates from a human donor in a cohort sampled during active COVID-19. The sample comprised peripheral blood. The nucleotide sequence reads as follows: TGTGCCAGCACTGGACAGACTAATTCACCCCTCCACTTT. The encoded protein is CASTGQTNSPLHF.